The entry that follows covers one TCR beta chain sequence. Its antigen remains unknown. Trimming stripped 2 bases from V and 3 bases from J, with 13 bases between. The germline gives CDR1 SGHVS, CDR2 FNYEAQ. There are 16 residues in the CDR3. This sample was included in a study of cytomegalovirus exposure and HLA in healthy donors. Study information: In a later analysis, the 120 or so validation repertoires were reported to have used the same platform as the 650 to 800 first-cohort repertoires.

Measured with immunoSEQ multiplex PCR; TCRdb has only the in-frame clones, and not every one. The repertoire holds 150,000 to 200,000 clones, with roughly 86% as singletons. The study, taken as a whole, reports: A list of 164 TCR beta chains associated with cytomegalovirus was given. High specificity and sensitivity for cytomegalovirus status were reported for the classifier.

Sequencing was carried out using PBMCs. This clonotype was obtained from a woman between 18 and 29 years old in good health and CMV-seronegative. The chain uses TRBV7-6 and TRBJ2-2, with D uncertain. This CDR3 reads CASSLRSRRDTGELFF. DNA for the CDR3: TGTGCCAGCAGCTTAAGGTCACGTCGGGACACCGGGGAGCTGTTTTTT. Filled out from reference TRBV7-6 and TRBJ2-2, the complete variable domain reads GAGVSQSPRYKVTKRGQDVALRCDPISGHVSLYWYRQALGQGPEFLTYFNYEAQQDKSGLPNDRFSAERPEGSISTLTIQRTEQRDSAMYRCASSLRSRRDTGELFFGEGSRLTVL.